The text below deals with one T cell receptor (beta chain). Its antigen is undetermined. This entry comes from a study of graft-versus-host responses after intestinal transplantation. Overall study context: Transplant recipients had multivisceral, liver-intestinal, or isolated intestinal grafts. Recipients across the board were started on anti-thymocyte globulin induction, then kept on tacrolimus and steroids for two to three years. Study-wide points: Recipient bone marrow held GvH clones, some seen earlier in ileum or blood. The study found high graft-versus-host to host-versus-graft clonal ratios in allografts of patients with graft-donor T cell macrochimerism.

The CDR3 runs 13 residues. The V and J ends lost 5 bases and 5 bases respectively, with 12 bases between them. Germline CDR1 is SGHTA and CDR2 is FQGTGA. Using immunoSEQ multiplex PCR, the repertoire was profiled, and TCRdb retains in-frame clones only, with some absent. The table has approximately 79,000 clones, roughly 85% seen once. This sequence originates from a human donor who received an intestinal transplant. The V gene is TRBV7-3, the J gene TRBJ1-1; unclear D gene. Here the sequenced sample was unstimulated CD4+ T cells sorted from spleen or lymph node cells, taken before intestinal transplant. DNA for the CDR3: TGTGCCAGCAGCCCCATGATGGCAACTGAAGCTTTCTTT. Its protein is CASSPMMATEAFF.